This TCR beta chain stems from a study of technical replicates of blood from several donors. Trimming removed 4 bases at V and 4 bases at J, with 14 bases between. The CDR3 is made up of 14 amino acids. The V gene's germline CDR1 is SGHKS and CDR2 YYEKEE (reference sequence). TCRdb keeps only in-frame clones here, not all; method: immunoSEQ multiplex PCR. The data show about 100,000 clones, around 95% seen once. Source material: T cells isolated from PBMCs. The receptor comes from a human donor in good health. The J gene is TRBJ1-1, the V gene TRBV5-5; D is perhaps TRBD1 (6 bases). The CDR3 sequence is CASSLQGRFTEAFF. CDR3 DNA sequence: TGTGCCAGCAGCCTCCAGGGGCGATTCACTGAAGCTTTCTTT. Full variable domain (rest looked up from reference TRBV5-5 and TRBJ1-1): DAGVTQSPTHLIKTRGQQVTLRCSPISGHKSVSWYQQVLGQGPQFIFQYYEKEERGRGNFPDRFSARQFPNYSSELNVNALLLGDSALYLCASSLQGRFTEAFFGQGTRLTVV.